The subject of this entry is one TCR beta chain. Its antigen is as yet unknown. From the reads, TCRdb called clonotypes with MiXCR, one entry per CDR3 protein. This table has around 250,000 distinct CDR3 sequences, about 15% appearing once. These data belong to a study of T cell repertoires in cytomegalovirus infection. Study-wide findings and caveats: Pooled public TCR beta family frequency picked out CMV carriers with the relevant HLA.

V lost 1 base and J 4 bases, leaving 10 bases between the germline ends. Germline CDR1 LNHNV, CDR2 YYDKDF (reference sequence). The CDR3 has 15 amino acids. The chain is built from TRBV15 and TRBJ2-2, with D perhaps TRBD1 or TRBD2 (6 bases each). The sequence came from a human donor in good health (CMV status not recorded). Some clones in this sample may be carry-over from other donors' samples. Material for sequencing was CD8+ T cells from PBMCs. In nucleotides, the CDR3 is TGTGCCACCAGCAGAGTTGGGGGGCCCACCGGGGAGCTGTTTTTT. Translation: CATSRVGGPTGELFF.